These 20 T cell receptor beta chains came from one sample sequenced in a study of shared clonotypes between healthy human individuals. TCRdb's copy holds only in-frame clones and misses some; the assay was immunoSEQ multiplex PCR. The sample consists of more than 450,000 clones, approximately 79% of them appearing once. Sequencing was done on a sample of PBMCs. The receptors here all came from a woman in her forties in good health. Some clones in this sample may be carry-over from other donors' samples.

The chain has TRBV2 and TRBJ2-2; 7 bases are a match to TRBD2. V shed 4 bases, J shed 3 bases, and the junction held 8 bases outside the gene matches. The CDR3 has 16 amino acids. In germline, CDR1 is SNHLY, CDR2 FYNNEI. The DNA of the CDR3 is TGTGCCAGCAGTGGCTGGGGGAGGGGAGACACCGGGGAGCTGTTTTTT. It codes for CASSGWGRGDTGELFF.

This chain connects TRBV7-2 to TRBJ2-7, with TRBD1 identical over 10 bases. V was pared by 5 bases and J by 5 bases, with 6 bases of the junction left unmatched. The length of the CDR3 is 14 residues. Germline CDR1 SGHTA, CDR2 FQGNSA. CDR3 amino acids: CASSRPGTGDEQYF. CDR3 sequence (DNA): TGTGCCAGCAGCCGTCCCGGGACAGGGGACGAGCAGTACTTC.

This chain joins TRBV7-9 and TRBJ2-5; 15 nucleotides match TRBD2. CDR3 length equals 18 residues. Trimming took 1 base from V and 2 from J; bases not matched to a gene: 5. In germline, CDR1 is SEHNR, CDR2 FQNEAQ (reference sequence). The DNA of the CDR3 is TGTGCCAGCAGCTTAGGGACTAGCGGGAGGGCCCGGCAAGAGACCCAGTACTTC. Amino acid sequence: CASSLGTSGRARQETQYF.

V is TRBV21-1 and J is TRBJ2-7; TRBD1 is the table's D call and was not checked against the DNA. TRBV21-1 represents a pseudogene. This CDR3 has 20 amino acids. CDR3: CASSKAPGHNPYRDPYEQYF. CDR3 in DNA: TGTGCCAGCAGCAAAGCCCCGGGACATAATCCTTACCGGGATCCATACGAGCAGTACTTC.

This clone was found a few times. This chain connects TRBV28 to TRBJ2-5, with D possibly being TRBD1 (6 bases). Germline V CDR1 and CDR2: MDHEN, SYDVKM. The V and J ends lost 6 bases and 1 base respectively, with 9 bases between them. This CDR3 contains 13 residues. This CDR3 reads CASRVDSQETQYF. The CDR3 DNA follows: TGTGCCAGCAGAGTGGACAGCCAAGAGACCCAGTACTTC.

In its sample, this clone was seen once. The chain uses TRBV5-6 and TRBJ2-1; TRBD1 matches at 7 bases. Germline loops: CDR1 SGHDT, CDR2 YYEEEE. The length of the CDR3 is 16 residues. Unmatched junction bases numbered 12, after V lost 1 base and J lost 8 bases. The CDR3 nucleotides read TGTGCCAGCAGCTTGCAGGGGGTTACTTTTTTAGATGAGCAGTTCTTC. Protein product: CASSLQGVTFLDEQFF.

This chain uses TRBV27 with TRBJ2-7; D gene ambiguous. From germline, CDR1 is MNHEY and CDR2 SMNVEV (reference sequence). The CDR3 loop spans 13 amino acids. The V and J ends lost 4 bases and 7 bases respectively, with 14 bases between them. Here the CDR3 DNA reads TGTGCCAGCAGTTCCGGGCCCCTCTGGGAGCAGTACTTC. Amino acids: CASSSGPLWEQYF.

This clone was observed a single time. The chain joins TRBV4-1 to TRBJ2-7; D may be TRBD1 (6 bases). The CDR3 runs 15 residues. Germline V gives CDR1 MGHRA, CDR2 YSYEKL. V shed 2 bases and J shed 5 bases, with 16 bases lying between them. CDR3 in DNA: TGCGCCAGCAGCCAAAAGACACAGGGCGGCGACGAGCAGTACTTC. Its translation is CASSQKTQGGDEQYF.

The J gene is TRBJ1-2, the V gene TRBV6-6; D is uncertain. Germline assignment: CDR1 MNHNY and CDR2 SVGAGI (reference sequence). V lost 8 bases and J lost 4, with 14 bases in between. CDR3 length: 13 amino acids. In nucleotides, the CDR3 is TGTGCCAGCTACCCACGGCTCTCCTATGGCTACACCTTC. As protein: CASYPRLSYGYTF.

This sequence joins TRBV27 and TRBJ1-5; TRBD1 is a possible D gene (5 bases). Germline assignment: CDR1 MNHEY and CDR2 SMNVEV (reference sequence). The CDR3 runs 16 residues. Trimming shortened V by 6 bases and J by 4 bases, and 19 bases separated the two germline ends. The CDR3 sequence: CASSLSSGSINQPQHF. DNA for the CDR3: TGTGCCAGCAGCCTCTCTTCAGGGTCCATAAATCAGCCCCAGCATTTT.

There are a few counts of this clone. The chain links TRBV6-6 to TRBJ2-1; a weak D match, TRBD1 (5 bases). There are 12 residues in the CDR3. CDR1 MNHNY and CDR2 SVGAGI come from the germline V gene (reference sequence). V gave up 6 bases and J gave up 10 bases, with 13 bases separating them. The CDR3 reads CASSPADREQFF. DNA of the CDR3: TGTGCCAGCAGCCCGGCCGACAGAGAGCAGTTCTTC.

The V gene is TRBV19, the J gene TRBJ2-7; tentatively, D is TRBD1 or TRBD2 (5 bases each). Per germline, CDR1 LNHDA and CDR2 SQIVND (reference sequence). The CDR3 totals 13 residues. V was clipped by 4 bases and J by 4 bases, with 11 bases between them. CDR3 DNA: TGTGCCAGTAGTAACCCGGGACCTTACGAGCAGTACTTC. This translates into CASSNPGPYEQYF.

This chain uses TRBV18 with TRBJ2-3; 8 nucleotides agree with TRBD2. Germline V CDR1 and CDR2: KGHSH, LQKENI. The CDR3 loop spans 16 amino acids. Losses at the gene ends were 1 base for V and 6 bases for J; bases not matched to a gene: 9. The CDR3 nucleotides read TGTGCCAGCTCACCACTGGCGGGAGGATCCCGGGATACGCAGTATTTT. This translates into CASSPLAGGSRDTQYF.

This clone has only a few counts. V and J are TRBV19 and TRBJ2-7, with TRBD1 identical over 8 bases. V shed 3 bases, J shed 2 bases, and the junction held 6 bases outside the gene matches. The CDR3 is 15 residues long. Germline CDR1 and CDR2: LNHDA and SQIVND (reference sequence). The CDR3 sequence: CASSMGDRPPYEQYF. In DNA form, the CDR3 reads TGTGCCAGTAGTATGGGGGACAGGCCACCCTACGAGCAGTACTTC.

The V and J genes are TRBV6-6 and TRBJ2-3; tentatively, D is TRBD1 (7 bases). The CDR3 covers 16 residues. Trimming removed 5 bases from V and 4 bases from J, with 19 bases in between. From germline, CDR1 is MNHNY and CDR2 SVGAGI (reference sequence). CDR3 nucleotide sequence: TGTGCCAGCAGTACCAGGGGGGAACGGGGAGCAGATACGCAGTATTTT. Amino acid sequence: CASSTRGERGADTQYF.

The chain is built from TRBV6-1 and TRBJ2-7, with D uncertain. The germline V gene has CDR1 MNHNS and CDR2 SASEGT. V was pared by 5 bases and J by 5 bases, with 13 bases between. CDR3 length: 13 amino acids. The chain's CDR3 is CASSSGDYNEQYF. As DNA, the CDR3 is TGTGCCAGCAGTTCCGGTGATTACAACGAGCAGTACTTC.

On this clone: Other DNA sequences of this sample code for an identical CDR3. The chain recombines TRBV28 with TRBJ1-5, with D hard to call. The CDR3 is made up of 16 amino acids. CDR1 and CDR2 from the germline V gene are MDHEN and SYDVKM. V shed 2 bases and J shed 0 bases, with 11 bases lying between them. CDR3 amino acids: CASSLTSTYSNQPQHF. The CDR3 DNA follows: TGTGCCAGCAGTTTAACCTCGACCTATAGCAATCAGCCCCAGCATTTT.

This sequence joins TRBV28 and TRBJ1-2; 9 bases are a match to TRBD1. Germline V CDR1 and CDR2: MDHEN, SYDVKM. Germline trimming cut 6 bases from V and 2 bases from J; bases unmatched to any gene: 7. The CDR3 spans 15 residues. The DNA of the CDR3 is TGTGCCAGCAGCCAAACCGGGACAGGGAACTATGGCTACACCTTC. Residues: CASSQTGTGNYGYTF.

The rearrangement uses TRBV6-4 and TRBJ2-3; TRBD1 agrees at 8 bases. Germline CDR1 and CDR2: MRHNA and SNTAGT. With 0 bases clipped from V and 4 bases from J, the junction kept 0 bases outside the gene matches. The CDR3 spans 14 residues. The CDR3 sequence: CASSDSQGADTQYF. In DNA, the CDR3 is TGTGCCAGCAGTGACTCACAGGGGGCAGATACGCAGTATTTT.

In its sample, this clone was seen once. The chain combines TRBV11-2 with TRBJ2-7; D call uncertain. Trimming pared 5 bases from V and 3 bases from J, leaving 14 bases between. The CDR3 has 14 amino acids. Germline-derived CDR1 and CDR2 are SGHAT and FQNNGV. CDR3 coding DNA: TGTGCCAGCAGCCAAGGTATCAGCCTCTACGAGCAGTACTTC. It yields the protein CASSQGISLYEQYF.